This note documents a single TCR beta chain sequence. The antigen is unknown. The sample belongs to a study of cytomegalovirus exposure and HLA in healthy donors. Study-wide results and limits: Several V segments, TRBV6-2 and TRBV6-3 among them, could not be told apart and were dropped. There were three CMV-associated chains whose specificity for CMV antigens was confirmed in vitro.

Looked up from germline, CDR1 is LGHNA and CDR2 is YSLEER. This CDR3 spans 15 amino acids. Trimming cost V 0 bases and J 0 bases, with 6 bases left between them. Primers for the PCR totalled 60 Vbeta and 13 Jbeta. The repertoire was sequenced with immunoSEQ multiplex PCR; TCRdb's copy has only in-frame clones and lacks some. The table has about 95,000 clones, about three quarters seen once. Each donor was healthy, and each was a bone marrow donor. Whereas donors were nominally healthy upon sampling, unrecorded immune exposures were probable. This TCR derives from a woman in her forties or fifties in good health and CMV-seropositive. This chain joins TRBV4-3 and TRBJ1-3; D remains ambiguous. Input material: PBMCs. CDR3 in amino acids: CASSQDGASGNTIYF. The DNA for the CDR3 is TGCGCCAGCAGCCAAGACGGAGCCTCTGGAAACACCATATATTTT.